A selection of T cell receptor beta chains follows, all from one sample in a study of blood T cells in healthy people across ages. A single record per CDR3 protein comes from TCRdb applying MiXCR to the 5' RACE reads. The table shows about 1.8 million distinct CDR3 sequences, with less than 50% occurring only once. Sequenced sample: blood. These receptors originate from a woman aged 35 to 49 in good health. Each CDR3 is given with its conserved first and last residue. Each record gives: clone size, V gene, D gene, J gene, CDR3 DNA, CDR3 protein. The D gene is left open where the match is weak. Part of the rows lack a size; the others show once, few, many or a class for expanded clones.

few	TRBV7-6	NA	TRBJ2-3	TGTGCCAGCAGCTTGGCAAGGCCCAGGGATACGCAGTATTTT	CASSLARPRDTQYF
once	TRBV7-9	TRBD1	TRBJ2-7	TGTGCCAGCAGCCCCCGGGACAGGGCAAATCGCAATGAGCAGTACTTC	CASSPRDRANRNEQYF
NA	TRBV14	NA	TRBJ1-1	TGTTCCAGCAGCCTAAAACCGAACACTGAAGCTTTCTTT	CSSSLKPNTEAFF
NA	TRBV5-1	NA	TRBJ2-7	TGCACCAGCAGCTTACAGGGGGAGGGCTACGAGCAGTACTTC	CTSSLQGEGYEQYF
few	TRBV12-3/TRBV12-4	TRBD1	TRBJ2-4	TGTGCCAGCAGCACTAAAGGGACAGTAAGCAAAAACATTCAGTACTTC	CASSTKGTVSKNIQYF
NA	TRBV12-3/TRBV12-4	NA	TRBJ1-2	TGTGCCAGCAGTGGGGGAGCCTATGGCTACACCTTC	CASSGGAYGYTF
NA	TRBV6-2/TRBV6-3	NA	TRBJ2-3	TGTGCCAGCACTACCGACGGGGCAGTCGGGGATACGCAGTATTTT	CASTTDGAVGDTQYF
few	TRBV25-1	NA	TRBJ1-2	TGTGCCAGCAGTGCGGTTGGGGCTAACTATGGCTACACCTTC	CASSAVGANYGYTF
NA	TRBV7-2	TRBD1	TRBJ1-4	TGTGCCAGCAGCCCCCGACAGGGTACTTTTAATGAAAAACTGTTTTTT	CASSPRQGTFNEKLFF
NA	TRBV27	NA	TRBJ1-2	TGTGCCAGCAGTTTATCGGGCGGGTCCAATGGCTACACCTTC	CASSLSGGSNGYTF
NA	TRBV7-2	NA	TRBJ2-5	TGTGCCAGCAGCATGTCAGGGATAGAGCAGTACTTC	CASSMSGIEQYF
few	TRBV14	NA	TRBJ2-7	TGTGCCAGCAGCCAAGAGCACAGGGCTCGCGAGCAGTACTTC	CASSQEHRAREQYF
few	TRBV7-2	NA	TRBJ1-5	TGTGCCAGCAGCTTAGCGATGACAGCGAATCAGCCCCAGCATTTT	CASSLAMTANQPQHF
many	TRBV4-2	TRBD2	TRBJ2-5	TGTGCCAGCAGGCCGCTTGGGGGGGGTGGGCAAGAGACCCAGTACTTC	CASRPLGGGGQETQYF
once	TRBV3-1	TRBD2	TRBJ2-1	TGTGCCAGCAGCCAACGACTAGCGGGGTATGAGCAGTTCTTC	CASSQRLAGYEQFF
few	TRBV28	TRBD1	TRBJ2-3	TGTGCCAGCAGCTTCGACAGGGGAGCCTCAGATACGCAGTATTTT	CASSFDRGASDTQYF
few	TRBV7-3	NA	TRBJ2-6	TGTGCCAGCAGCTTAACGAGTAAGCCCGGGGCCAACGTCCTGACTTTC	CASSLTSKPGANVLTF
NA	TRBV6-1	NA	TRBJ2-5	TGTGCCAGCAGTGAAGCGCGAACACCACAAGAGACCCAGTACTTC	CASSEARTPQETQYF
NA	TRBV3-1	TRBD2	TRBJ2-5	TGTGCCAGCAGCCGGACTAGCGGGGGTATCCGGCAAGAGACCCAGTACTTC	CASSRTSGGIRQETQYF
many	TRBV20-1	NA	TRBJ2-5	TGCAGTGCTAGTCGGCAGGGACGAGAGACCCAGTACTTC	CSASRQGRETQYF
once	TRBV14	NA	TRBJ2-4	TGTGCCAGCAGCCAAGGGGAGAGATTAGCCAAAAACATTCAGTACTTC	CASSQGERLAKNIQYF
NA	TRBV19	NA	TRBJ2-3	TGTGCCAGTAGTCCACTGGACAGTTTAAACAGAGATACGCAGTATTTT	CASSPLDSLNRDTQYF
few	TRBV7-9	NA	TRBJ2-5	TGTGCCAGCAGGGGGGTAGCGCCGACCCAGTACTTC	CASRGVAPTQYF
NA	TRBV11-1	NA	TRBJ2-7	TGTGCCAGCAGCTTAGTTCGCGGGACAGTTTACGAGCAGTACTTC	CASSLVRGTVYEQYF
NA	TRBV6-5	TRBD2	TRBJ2-7	TGTGCCAGCGCTAGCGGGGCGGTCTCCTACAATGAGCAGTACTTC	CASASGAVSYNEQYF
NA	TRBV7-8	TRBD2	TRBJ2-5	TGTGCCAGCAGCGGGGGGGTTTACAATGAGCAGTACTTC	CASSGGVYNEQYF
NA	TRBV4-2	TRBD1	TRBJ1-1	TGTGCCAGCAGCCAAGATTTCAGGGGGCAGATTGCTTTCTTT	CASSQDFRGQIAFF
NA	TRBV7-2	TRBD1	TRBJ1-6	TGTGCCAGCAGCCCCGACAGGGTGGCTAATTCACCCCTCCACTTT	CASSPDRVANSPLHF
few	TRBV2	NA	TRBJ1-5	TGTGCCGCTGGTTACCGTGGCCATAGCAATCAGCCCCAGCATTTT	CAAGYRGHSNQPQHF
NA	TRBV7-2	TRBD1	TRBJ2-5	TGTGCCAGCAGCGTACCTAGACAGGGAGAGACCCAGTACTTC	CASSVPRQGETQYF
few	TRBV29-1	NA	TRBJ2-5	TGCAGCGGGGGGGCAGGAGGACGAGAGACCCAGTACTTC	CSGGAGGRETQYF
NA	TRBV29-1	TRBD1	TRBJ1-1	TGCAGCGTCGATGACAGGGAGGGCACTGAAGCTTTCTTT	CSVDDREGTEAFF
few	TRBV6-6	TRBD2	TRBJ2-1	TGTGCCACCATAGAAGCGGGGGCATACAATGAGCAGTTCTTC	CATIEAGAYNEQFF
NA	TRBV27	NA	TRBJ2-7	TGTGCCACCCGACAACCACCCTACGAGCAGTACTTC	CATRQPPYEQYF
NA	TRBV7-9	NA	TRBJ2-1	TGTGCCAGCAGCCCCTTATCCAACCTCCACAATGAGCAGTTCTTC	CASSPLSNLHNEQFF
few	TRBV6-5	TRBD2	TRBJ2-3	TGTGCCAGCAGTTACTCGATATGGGGGGGTACTGGTCTGGGTACGCAGTATTTT	CASSYSIWGGTGLGTQYF
NA	TRBV7-2	NA	TRBJ1-1	TGTGCCAGCACCATCACAGGGTTGGCCACTGAAGCTTTCTTT	CASTITGLATEAFF
few	TRBV20-1	TRBD2	TRBJ2-1	TGCAGTGCTAGAGATATGACTAGCGGGGGATACAATGAGCAGTTCTTC	CSARDMTSGGYNEQFF
NA	TRBV6-6	TRBD2	TRBJ2-5	TGTGCCAGCAGTTACTCTGGGACTAGCGGGGCCGGAGAGACCCAGTACTTC	CASSYSGTSGAGETQYF
once	TRBV6-4	TRBD1	TRBJ2-1	TGTGCCAGCAGCCCCCAGGGGGTGGGTATTGCCTACAATGAGCAGTTCTTC	CASSPQGVGIAYNEQFF
few	TRBV15	NA	TRBJ2-7	TGTGCCACCAGCATCGGACGGACTAAGACCCCCTACGAGCAGTACTTC	CATSIGRTKTPYEQYF
NA	TRBV2	NA	TRBJ2-1	TGTGCCAGCAGTGAGCGTTCAGGGGACGGCCATGAGCAGTTCTTC	CASSERSGDGHEQFF
NA	TRBV6-2/TRBV6-3	TRBD2	TRBJ2-1	TGTGCCATTAGCGGGGGGGCTTTGGTGAGCTCCTACAATGAGCAGTTCTTC	CAISGGALVSSYNEQFF
NA	TRBV7-9	TRBD2	TRBJ2-7	TGTGCCAGCAGCCTGCGGACTAGCGGGGTAATCTCCTACGAGCAGTACTTC	CASSLRTSGVISYEQYF
NA	TRBV6-1	TRBD1	TRBJ2-5	TGTGCCAGCAGGAACAGGGGGCTCCAAGAGACCCAGTACTTC	CASRNRGLQETQYF
NA	TRBV6-2/TRBV6-3	NA	TRBJ2-1	TGTGCCAGCAGTTGGGGGCTGATTGGCCGCATAGTAACTCCCTCCTACAATGAGCAGTTCTTC	CASSWGLIGRIVTPSYNEQFF
few	TRBV28	NA	TRBJ2-5	TGTGCCAGCAGTTTACCCACAGAGCTCCAAGAGACCCAGTACTTC	CASSLPTELQETQYF
few	TRBV3-1	TRBD2	TRBJ2-1	TGTGCCAGCAGCCTTGAGGCGGGGGGAGTCTACAATGAGCAGTTCTTC	CASSLEAGGVYNEQFF
few	TRBV6-5	NA	TRBJ2-5	TGTGCCAGCAGTTACCTGGGCAGGGAAGGGGAGACCCAGTACTTC	CASSYLGREGETQYF
NA	TRBV6-5	TRBD1	TRBJ1-2	TGTGCCAGCAGTTACCGGACAGGGATAAGTGGCTACACCTTC	CASSYRTGISGYTF
NA	TRBV9	TRBD1	TRBJ1-2	TGTGCCAGCAGCGTCGCGGGACAGGGATTCGATGGCTACACCTTC	CASSVAGQGFDGYTF
few	TRBV6-5	NA	TRBJ2-7	TGTGCCAGCAGTAAGGGACTGTCCTACGAGCAGTACTTC	CASSKGLSYEQYF
few	TRBV6-2/TRBV6-3	NA	TRBJ1-4	TGTGCCAGCAGTTACGTGTCGGCGGCAACTAATGAAAAACTGTTTTTT	CASSYVSAATNEKLFF
NA	TRBV7-8	TRBD1	TRBJ2-3	TGTGCCAGCAGCACCCCGGGACAGGACACAGATACGCAGTATTTT	CASSTPGQDTDTQYF
few	TRBV4-3	NA	TRBJ2-5	TGCGCCAGCAGCCAAGAGGAAGGCAGGGGGGGGAGGAATGAGCAGTACTTC	CASSQEEGRGGRNEQYF
few	TRBV15	TRBD1	TRBJ1-5	TGTGCCACCAGCTCGGGGACAGGGTATAGCAATCAGCCCCAGCATTTT	CATSSGTGYSNQPQHF